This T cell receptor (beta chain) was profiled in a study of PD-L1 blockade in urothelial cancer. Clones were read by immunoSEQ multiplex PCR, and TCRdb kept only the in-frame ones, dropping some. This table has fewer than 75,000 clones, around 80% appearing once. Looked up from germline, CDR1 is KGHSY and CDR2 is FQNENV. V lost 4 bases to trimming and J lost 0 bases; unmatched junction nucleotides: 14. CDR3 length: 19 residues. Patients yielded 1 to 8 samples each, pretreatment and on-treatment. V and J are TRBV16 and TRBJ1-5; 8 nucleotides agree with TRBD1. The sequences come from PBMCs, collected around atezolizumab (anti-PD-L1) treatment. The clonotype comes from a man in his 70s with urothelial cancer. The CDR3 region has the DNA TGTGCCAGCAGCCCGCTACTGCCCGGGACAGGAGTTAGCAATCAGCCCCAGCATTTT. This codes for CASSPLLPGTGVSNQPQHF.